One and the same sample provided the 4 T cell receptor beta chains below, sequenced in a study of T cell responses to AZD1222 COVID-19 vaccine. Sequenced by immunoSEQ multiplex PCR; TCRdb stores in-frame clones only, minus some. The sample comprises over 95,000 clones, approximately 90% of which are singletons, and around 3.2% rests with the top ten. The material sequenced was peripheral blood, taken on day 0 of AZD1222 vaccination. All receptors come from an adult in good health.

This clone has just one count. This chain connects TRBV18 to TRBJ2-3; 11 bases line up with TRBD1. J lost 4 bases, V lost 4 bases, and 13 bases had no gene match. This CDR3 has 18 residues. CDR1 is KGHSH and CDR2 is LQKENI in the germline V gene. The DNA for the CDR3 is TGTGCCAGCTCACTCTACCAACCGGGACAGGGGGTTGCAGATACGCAGTATTTT. Translation: CASSLYQPGQGVADTQYF.

J is TRBJ1-3 and V is TRBV19; D uncertain. The CDR3 has 17 amino acids. The germline V gene encodes CDR1 LNHDA and CDR2 SQIVND (reference sequence). V lost 3 bases, J lost 1 base, and 16 bases lay in between. This CDR3 reads CASSITRRETSGNTIYF. DNA for the CDR3: TGTGCCAGTAGTATTACCAGGCGGGAGACGTCTGGAAACACCATATATTTT.

The chain combines TRBV9 with TRBJ2-7, with D unresolved. Per the germline V gene, CDR1 is SGDLS and CDR2 is YYNGEE. CDR3 size: 13 residues. The V gene lost 4 bases and the J gene lost 7 bases, with 15 bases spanning the gap. The CDR3 DNA sequence: TGTGCCAGCAGCCAGGACCAGCTACGGGAGCAGTACTTC. Protein sequence: CASSQDQLREQYF.

This clone was seen only once. V and J are TRBV24-1 and TRBJ2-1, with D uncertain. The CDR3 totals 13 residues. Deletions cut 4 bases from V and 3 bases from J, with 6 bases between. Germline CDR1 reads KGHDR; CDR2 reads SFDVKD. CDR3 protein: CATSETRYNEQFF. DNA for the CDR3: TGTGCCACCAGTGAGACCCGCTACAATGAGCAGTTCTTC.